Below are 31 T cell receptor beta chains sequenced from a single sample in a study of cytomegalovirus exposure and HLA in healthy donors. Clones were read by immunoSEQ multiplex PCR, and TCRdb kept only the in-frame ones, dropping some. The sample contains about 360,000 clones, roughly 88% of which appear only once. The source material was PBMCs. The receptors were sampled from a woman between 18 and 29 years old in good health and CMV-seronegative.

This chain uses TRBV6-4 with TRBJ2-1; D call uncertain. V was trimmed by 0 bases and J by 9 bases, leaving 12 bases between them. The V gene's germline CDR1 is MRHNA and CDR2 SNTAGT. The CDR3 covers 14 residues. The CDR3 DNA reads as TGTGCCAGCAGTGACTCGAGAGCATCGGGTGAGCAGTTCTTC. It is translated as CASSDSRASGEQFF.

The gene calls are TRBV13 and TRBJ2-1, with D hard to call. CDR3 length: 11 residues. The germline gives CDR1 PRHDT, CDR2 FYEKMQ (reference sequence). Trimming took 5 bases from V and 3 from J, leaving 2 bases between them. CDR3 residues: CASSRYNEQFF. The DNA for the CDR3 is TGTGCCAGCAGCCGCTACAATGAGCAGTTCTTC.

This rearrangement joins TRBV28 to TRBJ2-2; 10 bases are a match to TRBD2. Trimming took 4 bases from V and 4 from J; bases not matched to a gene: 9. The germline V gene encodes CDR1 MDHEN and CDR2 SYDVKM. This CDR3 comprises 17 residues. CDR3 protein: CASSYVAGGSSTGELFF. The CDR3 coding sequence is TGTGCCAGCAGTTACGTAGCGGGAGGAAGTTCCACCGGGGAGCTGTTTTTT.

The chain employs TRBV7-8 and TRBJ2-5, with D perhaps matching TRBD2 (6 bases). The CDR3 totals 17 residues. V was shortened by 1 base and J by 4 bases, with 19 bases between the two germline ends. From germline, CDR1 is SGHVS and CDR2 FQNEAQ. CDR3 region: CASSLVGGGGFLETQYF. CDR3 DNA: TGTGCCAGCAGCTTAGTGGGGGGAGGTGGGTTTTTAGAGACCCAGTACTTC.

The chain links TRBV2 to TRBJ2-7; the match to TRBD1 covers 7 bases. The length of the CDR3 is 12 residues. Germline assignment: CDR1 SNHLY and CDR2 FYNNEI. The ends lost 8 bases at V and 6 bases at J; junction bases unmatched: 7. The CDR3: CASHPTGSEQYF. The CDR3 region has the DNA TGTGCCAGCCACCCGACAGGGAGCGAGCAGTACTTC.

This sequence joins TRBV7-8 and TRBJ1-6, with unresolved D. V dropped 0 bases and J dropped 4 bases, with 16 bases sitting between them. Germline V gene sequence: CDR1 SGHVS, CDR2 FQNEAQ. This CDR3 spans 18 amino acids. The CDR3 here is CASSLAPPRYKYNSPLHF. For the CDR3, the DNA is TGTGCCAGCAGCTTAGCCCCACCGCGATATAAATATAATTCACCCCTCCACTTT.

This sequence joins TRBV6-5 and TRBJ2-7; 11 bases align to TRBD2. Germline trimming cut 4 bases from V and 5 bases from J; bases unmatched to any gene: 10. CDR1 MNHEY and CDR2 SVGAGI come from the germline V gene. CDR3 size: 16 residues. CDR3 in DNA: TGTGCCAGCAGTTCGTTAGCGGGAGGGGATTTCCACGAGCAGTACTTC. It yields the protein CASSSLAGGDFHEQYF.

This clone has a handful of counts. This sequence joins TRBV21-1 and TRBJ1-5; the D call of TRBD1 is as the table states it, not checked on the DNA. TRBV21-1 is a known pseudogene. The length of the CDR3 is 20 residues. Written as DNA, the CDR3 is TGTGCCAGCAACCTCTCCACTATTCTAATCAGGGGTGGATGCAATCAGCCCCAGCATTTT. Translation gives CASNLSTILIRGGCNQPQHF.

This chain links TRBV28 with TRBJ1-1; TRBD1 might be the D (5 bases). V shed 2 bases and J shed 7 bases, with 20 bases lying between them. Germline V gene data show CDR1 as MDHEN and CDR2 as SYDVKM. This CDR3 spans 16 amino acids. CDR3 protein: CASSLRSGFRLYEAFF. In DNA, the CDR3 is TGTGCCAGCAGTTTAAGATCAGGGTTCCGCCTTTATGAAGCTTTCTTT.

The V call is TRBV7-2, the J call TRBJ2-4; 7 bases align to TRBD2. Germline CDR1 is SGHTA and CDR2 is FQGNSA. CDR3 length: 16 amino acids. The V segment lost 5 bases and the J segment 1 base; nucleotides outside the gene matches: 8. The CDR3 DNA reads as TGTGCCAGCAGCCCCGCCGTCGGGAGGGCCAAAAACATTCAGTACTTC. Its translation is CASSPAVGRAKNIQYF.

This clone has a single count. V usage is TRBV27 and J usage is TRBJ2-5; 7 bases agree with TRBD2. V was pared by 3 bases and J by 3 bases, with 7 bases of the junction left unmatched. The CDR3 length is 15 residues. The germline V gene encodes CDR1 MNHEY and CDR2 SMNVEV (reference sequence). CDR3 amino acids: CASSFRLAEKETQYF. The CDR3 coding sequence is TGTGCCAGCAGTTTCCGCCTAGCGGAAAAAGAGACCCAGTACTTC.

V and J are TRBV6-4 and TRBJ2-1, with D tentatively TRBD2 (5 bases). The germline CDR1 and CDR2 sequences are MRHNA and SNTAGT. The CDR3 sequence is 13 residues long. The V and J ends lost 4 bases and 10 bases respectively, with 14 bases between them. As DNA, the CDR3 is TGTGCCAGCAGTGTCGGCCTAGCAGGCGAGCAGTTCTTC. It yields the protein CASSVGLAGEQFF.

V is TRBV2 and J is TRBJ2-1, with TRBD2 matching 11 bases. V trimming: 5 bases; J trimming: 5 bases; junction bases outside the gene matches: 5. This CDR3 spans 15 amino acids. Germline CDR1 and CDR2: SNHLY and FYNNEI. The CDR3 loop is CASSRLAGKDNEQFF. Here the CDR3 DNA reads TGTGCCAGCAGTAGACTAGCGGGGAAAGACAATGAGCAGTTCTTC.

This clone was observed a handful of times. The J gene is TRBJ2-7, the V gene TRBV18; 9 bases are shared with TRBD2. The CDR3 has 15 residues. J was trimmed by 4 bases and V by 0 bases; bases with no gene match: 4. CDR1 is KGHSH, CDR2 LQKENI, per germline. This CDR3 reads CASSPPSSGVYEQYF. In DNA, the CDR3 is TGTGCCAGCTCACCACCGTCTAGCGGGGTATACGAGCAGTACTTC.

The chain links TRBV19 to TRBJ2-6, with a possible D match to TRBD2 (6 bases). Germline-derived CDR1 and CDR2 are LNHDA and SQIVND (reference sequence). Trimming pared 7 bases from V and 2 bases from J, leaving 18 bases between. The CDR3 sequence is 17 residues long. CDR3 loop: CASTVWRVLAGANVLTF. CDR3 bases: TGTGCCAGTACCGTTTGGAGGGTATTAGCTGGGGCCAACGTCCTGACTTTC.

This chain uses TRBV27 with TRBJ1-1; TRBD1 aligns across 8 bases. The CDR3 has 14 amino acids. In germline, CDR1 is MNHEY, CDR2 SMNVEV (reference sequence). V trimming: 5 bases; J trimming: 8 bases; junction bases outside the gene matches: 10. CDR3: CASSDWTGRDEAFF. CDR3 DNA: TGTGCCAGCAGTGACTGGACAGGGAGAGACGAAGCTTTCTTT.

Of note for this clone: At one end, the junction sequence differs from germline, possibly due to a read error. The chain has TRBV30 and TRBJ1-2, with 7 bases identical to TRBD1. The CDR3 loop spans 15 amino acids. CDR1 and CDR2 (germline): GTSNPN, SVGIG (reference sequence). This CDR3 is CACDRDGFLNYDYTF. The CDR3 DNA reads TGTGCCTGCGACAGGGACGGGTTTTTAAACTATGACTACACCTTC.

The chain is built from TRBV14 and TRBJ2-1; D not certain. The CDR3 sequence is 13 residues long. The germline V gene encodes CDR1 SGHDN and CDR2 FVKESK. Trimming took 2 bases from V and 9 from J, leaving 11 bases between them. The CDR3 here is CASSQIRTGEQFF. DNA for the CDR3: TGTGCCAGCAGCCAAATAAGAACGGGTGAGCAGTTCTTC.

The chain joins TRBV23-1 to TRBJ1-1; D possibly corresponds to TRBD1 (5 bases). TRBV23-1 has ORF status, its function being uncertain. The V and J ends lost 0 bases and 3 bases respectively, with 11 bases between them. CDR3 length: 15 amino acids. The CDR3 reads CASSQSEGTDTEAFF. The CDR3 DNA is TGCGCCAGCAGTCAATCGGAGGGGACGGACACTGAAGCTTTCTTT.

For the CDR3, the DNA is TGTGCCAGCAGCCAGGCCGACAGCGCTAATGAAAAACTGTTTTTT. Protein: CASSQADSANEKLFF. The chain recombines TRBV4-2 with TRBJ1-4, with a possible D match to TRBD1 (5 bases). Germline assignment: CDR1 LGHNA and CDR2 YNFKEQ. V shed 3 bases and J shed 3 bases, with 11 bases lying between them. The CDR3 is 15 amino acids.

The CDR3 loop reads CATSKQYQPQHF. The CDR3 coding sequence is TGTGCCACCAGCAAACAGTATCAGCCCCAGCATTTT. The V call is TRBV15, the J call TRBJ1-5, with unresolved D. Deletions cut 4 bases from V and 5 bases from J, with 6 bases between. CDR3 length equals 12 residues. Germline V lookup: CDR1 LNHNV, CDR2 YYDKDF (reference sequence).

This chain links TRBV4-1 with TRBJ2-1; 11 nucleotides align to TRBD2. This CDR3 contains 15 residues. The germline CDR1 and CDR2 sequences are MGHRA and YSYEKL. V was pared by 4 bases and J by 4 bases, with 3 bases of the junction left unmatched. The CDR3 region is CASSPTSGAYNEQFF. The CDR3, as DNA: TGCGCCAGCAGCCCGACTAGCGGGGCTTACAATGAGCAGTTCTTC.

The CDR3 DNA sequence: TGCAGCGCCCCGGGACAGGGCACAGATACGCAGTATTTT. Translating gives CSAPGQGTDTQYF. V and J are TRBV29-1 and TRBJ2-3; 8 bases align to TRBD1. V shed 7 bases and J 1 base; nucleotides not matched to a gene: 4. CDR1 and CDR2 (germline): SQVTM, ANQGSEA. There are 13 residues in the CDR3.

The chain carries TRBV28 and TRBJ2-2; perhaps TRBD1 as D (5 bases). CDR3 length equals 17 residues. Germline CDR1 and CDR2: MDHEN and SYDVKM. The V end lost 5 bases, the J end lost 4 bases, and 20 bases lay between the germline ends. The CDR3 loop reads CASSPTVGWGGTGELFF. CDR3 nucleotide sequence: TGTGCCAGCAGTCCGACCGTGGGGTGGGGCGGCACCGGGGAGCTGTTTTTT.

The chain couples TRBV30 to TRBJ2-1; 10 bases line up with TRBD1. Germline CDR1 and CDR2: GTSNPN and SVGIG (reference sequence). Unmatched junction bases numbered 12, after V lost 3 bases and J lost 4 bases. CDR3 length equals 17 residues. In nucleotides, the CDR3 is TGTGCCTGGAGAACCAGGACAGGGGGAAGGGAATACAATGAGCAGTTCTTC. It translates to CAWRTRTGGREYNEQFF.

Only one count was recorded for this clone. The chain combines TRBV5-1 with TRBJ2-2; D remains ambiguous. Between the trimmed V and J ends, which lost 1 base and 0 bases, there was a span of 7 bases. Germline CDR1 is SGHRS and CDR2 is YFSETQ. The CDR3 has 15 amino acids. CDR3 region: CASSLTVTNTGELFF. The CDR3 DNA reads as TGCGCCAGCAGCTTGACAGTGACGAACACCGGGGAGCTGTTTTTT.

The chain couples TRBV11-2 to TRBJ2-7, with 8 bases aligning to TRBD2. Germline CDR1 reads SGHAT; CDR2 reads FQNNGV. The CDR3 sequence is 15 residues long. The J segment lost 3 bases and the V segment lost 5 bases, leaving 9 bases of the junction unmatched. The CDR3 nucleotides are TGTGCCAGCAGCGCCCGGGGACTAGGGTACTACGAGCAGTACTTC. This translates into CASSARGLGYYEQYF.

This chain links TRBV27 with TRBJ2-3; tentatively, D is TRBD2 (5 bases). Trimming stripped 5 bases from V and 6 bases from J, with 18 bases between. Germline CDR1 is MNHEY and CDR2 is SMNVEV (reference sequence). There are 15 residues in the CDR3. In DNA, the CDR3 is TGTGCCAGCAGTCCTTTCCGGGAACGGTGGGATACGCAGTATTTT. It yields the protein CASSPFRERWDTQYF.

This clone was recorded once. This chain joins TRBV4-1 and TRBJ2-7; possible D gene TRBD1, 5 bases. The germline CDR1 and CDR2 sequences are MGHRA and YSYEKL. The CDR3 sequence is 13 residues long. V lost 3 bases, J lost 3 bases, and 9 bases lay in between. CDR3 in amino acids: CASSQIDSYEQYF. CDR3 coding DNA: TGCGCCAGCAGCCAGATCGACAGCTACGAGCAGTACTTC.

The chain is built from TRBV2 and TRBJ2-2; 9 bases are shared with TRBD2. The CDR3 runs to 16 residues. CDR1 and CDR2 (germline): SNHLY, FYNNEI. The J segment lost 1 base and the V segment lost 6 bases, leaving 6 bases of the junction unmatched. The DNA for the CDR3 is TGTGCCAGCAGCGCGACTAGCGGCAAGAACACCGGGGAGCTGTTTTTT. Amino acid sequence: CASSATSGKNTGELFF.

The CDR3 nucleotides read TGCGCCAGCAGCGCTACACAGGGGGCCCCTGGTTATGGCTACACCTTC. It encodes CASSATQGAPGYGYTF. The gene calls are TRBV5-1 and TRBJ1-2; 9 nucleotides align to TRBD1. Germline CDR1 and CDR2: SGHRS and YFSETQ. The CDR3 length is 16 residues. J was trimmed by 5 bases and V by 4 bases; bases with no gene match: 12. The entire variable domain, with the rest obtained from reference TRBV5-1 and TRBJ1-2, is as follows: KAGVTQTPRYLIKTRGQQVTLSCSPISGHRSVSWYQQTPGQGLQFLFEYFSETQRNKGNFPGRFSGRQFSNSRSEMNVSTLELGDSALYLCASSATQGAPGYGYTFGSGTRLTVV.